This T cell receptor beta chain was observed in a study of vaccination and CD4 T cells after COVID-19. In the study overall: Participants received two doses of either BNT162b2 or mRNA-1273 vaccine. Overlapping spike pools from SARS-CoV-2 and HCoV-NL63, HCoV-OC43 and HCoV-229E served as culture stimuli. Study-wide points: Spike mono-reactive clones accounted for 304 of the 307 vaccine-specific clones found in convalescent patients.

Regarding treatment: roughly 10-day PBMC culture with coronavirus spike peptide pools or control peptides (ViraFEST assay). Note on this clonotype: Its antigen is currently unknown.

The CDR3 runs 16 residues. CDR1 and CDR2 from the germline V gene are SGHDT and YYEEEE. J gave up 5 bases and V 1 base, and 6 bases lay outside the gene matches. The assay that was used to sequence DNA from cultured CD4+ T cells was the Oncomine TCR Beta short-read assay. Genomic DNA was isolated from CD4+ T cells that had been cultured. Each CDR3 protein is one row after TCRdb ran MiXCR on the PCR reads. The repertoire holds over 9,000 distinct CDR3 sequences, about 28% seen once, with 12% in the top ten. The TCR sequence derives from a human donor who had recovered from COVID-19. The input for sequencing was CD4+ T cells from blood, cultured in vitro, taken after SARS-CoV-2 vaccination. The V call is TRBV5-6, the J call TRBJ1-1, with TRBD1 identical over 12 bases. DNA of the CDR3: TGTGCCAGCAGCTTGTTTGGGACAGGGGGCCGGACTGAAGCTTTCTTT. Its translation is CASSLFGTGGRTEAFF.